One and the same sample provided the 10 T cell receptor beta chains below, sequenced in a study of Tregs in tolerant kidney transplant recipients. Sequencing used immunoSEQ multiplex PCR; TCRdb keeps in-frame clones, though not all of them. The sample holds about 87,000 clones, approximately 93% seen once. The material sequenced was CD4+ T cells from blood, taken before the transplant. The origin of the receptors is a human donor who received a combined kidney and bone marrow transplant.

The V and J genes are TRBV6-1 and TRBJ1-1; 8 positions agree with TRBD1. V lost 4 bases, J lost 4 bases, and 5 bases stayed unmatched. This CDR3 comprises 14 residues. Germline loops: CDR1 MNHNS, CDR2 SASEGT. The CDR3: CASSVTGGITEAFF. CDR3 nucleotides: TGTGCCAGCAGTGTTACAGGGGGAATCACTGAAGCTTTCTTT.

A note on this clone: Other DNA sequences in the same sample also yield this CDR3. The J gene is TRBJ1-6, the V gene TRBV30, with D maybe TRBD1 (5 bases). Germline values: CDR1 GTSNPN, CDR2 SVGIG (reference sequence). This CDR3 has 16 amino acids. Trimming removed 5 bases at V and 3 bases at J, with 17 bases between. The CDR3 protein is CAWGAVTVGYNSPLHF. The CDR3 coding sequence is TGTGCCTGGGGGGCGGTGACTGTTGGCTATAATTCACCCCTCCACTTT.

This rearrangement joins TRBV18 to TRBJ1-2; no reliable D call. The V gene's germline CDR1 is KGHSH and CDR2 LQKENI. The CDR3 sequence is 12 residues long. Trimming removed 3 bases from V and 6 bases from J, with 8 bases in between. The CDR3 DNA is TGTGCCAGCTCACCCCTCCGGGATGGCTACACCTTC. Translated, it gives CASSPLRDGYTF.

V usage is TRBV9 and J usage is TRBJ1-3; unclear D gene. The CDR3 loop spans 14 amino acids. V lost 4 bases to trimming and J lost 0 bases, with 8 bases between them. The germline V gene encodes CDR1 SGDLS and CDR2 YYNGEE. The CDR3, as DNA: TGTGCCAGCAGCCTGGGGAGCTCTGGAAACACCATATATTTT. It specifies CASSLGSSGNTIYF. Full variable domain (outside the CDR3, taken from reference TRBV9 and TRBJ1-3): DSGVTQTPKHLITATGQRVTLRCSPRSGDLSVYWYQQSLDQGLQFLIQYYNGEERAKGNILERFSAQQFPDLHSELNLSSLELGDSALYFCASSLGSSGNTIYFGEGSWLTVV.

The CDR3 sequence is CASTSWELAGVMSYNEQFF. The DNA for the CDR3 is TGTGCCAGCACCTCCTGGGAGCTAGCGGGGGTTATGTCCTACAATGAGCAGTTCTTC. The rearrangement links TRBV7-9 to TRBJ2-1, with TRBD2 matching 10 bases. V was pared by 7 bases and J by 1 base, with 16 bases of the junction left unmatched. In germline, CDR1 is SEHNR, CDR2 FQNEAQ (reference sequence). The CDR3 length is 19 residues.

V is TRBV5-5 and J is TRBJ1-4; 9 nucleotides match TRBD1. The V and J ends lost 4 bases and 5 bases, in that order; junction bases with no gene match: 12. This CDR3 contains 17 residues. CDR1 and CDR2 (germline): SGHKS, YYEKEE (reference sequence). The CDR3 spells CASSLLGQGRKNEKLFF. DNA of the CDR3: TGTGCCAGCAGCCTACTTGGACAGGGGAGAAAAAATGAAAAACTGTTTTTT.

V and J are TRBV7-3 and TRBJ1-1, with 12 bases that match TRBD1. Germline assignment: CDR1 SGHTA and CDR2 FQGTGA. V shed 5 bases, J shed 7 bases, and the junction held 8 bases outside the gene matches. CDR3 size: 15 residues. In DNA, the CDR3 is TGTGCCAGCAGCCAATCGGGACAGGGGGCGGTTGAAGCTTTCTTT. It codes for CASSQSGQGAVEAFF.

V gene TRBV11-2 combines with J gene TRBJ2-7, with 7 positions matching TRBD1. The junction had 8 bases not matched to a gene; V was cut back by 5 bases and J by 1 base. The CDR3 contains 15 residues. From germline, CDR1 is SGHAT and CDR2 FQNNGV. The CDR3 sequence: CASSRGPGGSYEQYF. The DNA of the CDR3 is TGTGCCAGCAGCCGGGGCCCAGGGGGTTCCTACGAGCAGTACTTC.

The V and J genes are TRBV6-1 and TRBJ2-7; 8 bases fit TRBD1. Unmatched junction bases numbered 0, after V lost 2 bases and J lost 0 bases. The germline V gene encodes CDR1 MNHNS and CDR2 SASEGT. The CDR3 totals 14 residues. The CDR3 is CASSEQGASYEQYF. The CDR3 DNA follows: TGTGCCAGCAGTGAACAGGGGGCCTCCTACGAGCAGTACTTC.

This chain links TRBV4-3 with TRBJ1-2; tentative D call: TRBD1 (5 bases). Per the germline V gene, CDR1 is LGHNA and CDR2 is YSLEER. The CDR3 totals 13 residues. Trimming pared 1 base from V and 6 bases from J, leaving 9 bases between. In nucleotides, the CDR3 is TGCGCCAGCAGCCAAGCGGCAGGGAATGGCTACACCTTC. Residues: CASSQAAGNGYTF.